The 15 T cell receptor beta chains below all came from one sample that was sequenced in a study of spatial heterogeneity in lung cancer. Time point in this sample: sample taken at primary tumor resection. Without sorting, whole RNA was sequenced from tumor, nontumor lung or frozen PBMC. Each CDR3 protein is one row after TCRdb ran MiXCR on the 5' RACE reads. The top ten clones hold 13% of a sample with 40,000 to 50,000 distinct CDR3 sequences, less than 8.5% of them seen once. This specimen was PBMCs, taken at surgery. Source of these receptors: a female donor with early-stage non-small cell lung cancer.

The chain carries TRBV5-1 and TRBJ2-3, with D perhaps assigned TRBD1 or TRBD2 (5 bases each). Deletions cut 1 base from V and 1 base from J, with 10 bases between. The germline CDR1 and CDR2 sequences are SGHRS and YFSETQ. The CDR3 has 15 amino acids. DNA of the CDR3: TGCGCCAGCAGCTTGTGGGGGTGTGGCACAGATACGCAGTATTTT. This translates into CASSLWGCGTDTQYF.

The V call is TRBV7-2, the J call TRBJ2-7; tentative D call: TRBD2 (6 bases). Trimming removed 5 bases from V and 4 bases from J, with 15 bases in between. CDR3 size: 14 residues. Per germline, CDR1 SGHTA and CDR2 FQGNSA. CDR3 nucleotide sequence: TGTGCCAGCAGCCCCCGGGAGCGGTGGTACGAGCAGTACTTC. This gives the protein CASSPRERWYEQYF.

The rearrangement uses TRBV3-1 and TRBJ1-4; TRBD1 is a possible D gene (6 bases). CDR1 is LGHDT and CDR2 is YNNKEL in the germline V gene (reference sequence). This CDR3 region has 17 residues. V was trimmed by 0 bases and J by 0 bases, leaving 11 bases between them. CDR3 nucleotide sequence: TGTGCCAGCAGCCAAGACCATCGGACAGCAACTAATGAAAAACTGTTTTTT. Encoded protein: CASSQDHRTATNEKLFF. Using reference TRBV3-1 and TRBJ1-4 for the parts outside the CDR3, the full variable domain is DTAVSQTPKYLVTQMGNDKSIKCEQNLGHDTMYWYKQDSKKFLKIMFSYNNKELIINETVPNRFSPKSPDKAHLNLHINSLELGDSAVYFCASSQDHRTATNEKLFFGSGTQLSVL.

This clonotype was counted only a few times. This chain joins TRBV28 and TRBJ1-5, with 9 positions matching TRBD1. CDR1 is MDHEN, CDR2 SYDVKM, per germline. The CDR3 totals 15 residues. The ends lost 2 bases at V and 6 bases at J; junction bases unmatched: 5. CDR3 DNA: TGTGCCAGCAGTTTACAAGGGACAGGGAGTCAGCCCCAGCATTTT. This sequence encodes CASSLQGTGSQPQHF. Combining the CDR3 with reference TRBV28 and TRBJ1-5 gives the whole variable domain DVKVTQSSRYLVKRTGEKVFLECVQDMDHENMFWYRQDPGLGLRLIYFSYDVKMKEKGDIPEGYSVSREKKERFSLILESASTNQTSMYLCASSLQGTGSQPQHFGDGTRLSIL.

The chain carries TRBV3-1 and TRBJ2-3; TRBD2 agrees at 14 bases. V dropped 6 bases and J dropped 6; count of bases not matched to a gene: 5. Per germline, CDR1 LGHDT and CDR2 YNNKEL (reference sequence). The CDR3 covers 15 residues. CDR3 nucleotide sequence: TGTGCCAGCAGTGGGACTAGCGGGGGCGGTGATACGCAGTATTTT. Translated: CASSGTSGGGDTQYF.

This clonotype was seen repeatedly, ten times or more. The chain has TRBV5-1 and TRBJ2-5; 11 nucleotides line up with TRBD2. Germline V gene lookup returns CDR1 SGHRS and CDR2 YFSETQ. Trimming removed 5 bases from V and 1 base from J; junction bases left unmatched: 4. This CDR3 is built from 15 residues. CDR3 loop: CASRELAGAQETQYF. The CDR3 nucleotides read TGCGCCAGCAGGGAACTAGCGGGGGCCCAAGAGACCCAGTACTTC. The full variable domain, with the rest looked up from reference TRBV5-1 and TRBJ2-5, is KAGVTQTPRYLIKTRGQQVTLSCSPISGHRSVSWYQQTPGQGLQFLFEYFSETQRNKGNFPGRFSGRQFSNSRSEMNVSTLELGDSALYLCASRELAGAQETQYFGPGTRLLVL.

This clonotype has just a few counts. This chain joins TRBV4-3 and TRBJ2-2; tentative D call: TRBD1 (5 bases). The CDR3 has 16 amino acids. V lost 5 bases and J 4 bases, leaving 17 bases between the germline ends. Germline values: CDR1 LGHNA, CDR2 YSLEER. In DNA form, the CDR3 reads TGCGCCAGCAGCGATCACCTGGGGCCGGGCACCGGGGAGCTGTTTTTT. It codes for CASSDHLGPGTGELFF.

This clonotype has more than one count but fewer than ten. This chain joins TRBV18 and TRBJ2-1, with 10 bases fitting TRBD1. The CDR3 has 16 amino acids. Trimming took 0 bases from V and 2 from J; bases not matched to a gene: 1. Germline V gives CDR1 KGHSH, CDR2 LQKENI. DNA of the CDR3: TGTGCCAGCTCACCACCGGGGACAGGGGCCTACAATGAGCAGTTCTTC. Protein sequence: CASSPPGTGAYNEQFF.

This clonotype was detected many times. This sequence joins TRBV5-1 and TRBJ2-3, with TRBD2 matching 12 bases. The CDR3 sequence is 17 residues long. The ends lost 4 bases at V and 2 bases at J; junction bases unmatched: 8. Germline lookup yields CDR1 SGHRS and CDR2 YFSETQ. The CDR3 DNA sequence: TGCGCCAGCAGCCTTTGGACTAGCGGGGCCCCCACAGATACGCAGTATTTT. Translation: CASSLWTSGAPTDTQYF.

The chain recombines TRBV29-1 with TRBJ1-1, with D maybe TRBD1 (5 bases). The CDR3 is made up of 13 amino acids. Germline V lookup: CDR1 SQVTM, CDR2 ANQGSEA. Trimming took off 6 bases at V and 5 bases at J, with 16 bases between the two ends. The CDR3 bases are TGCAGCGTAGCGGGGACGGCCAGGACTGAAGCTTTCTTT. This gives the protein CSVAGTARTEAFF.

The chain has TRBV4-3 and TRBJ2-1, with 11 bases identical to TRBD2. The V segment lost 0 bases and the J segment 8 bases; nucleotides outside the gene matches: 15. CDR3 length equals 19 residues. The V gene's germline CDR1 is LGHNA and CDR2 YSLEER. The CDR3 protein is CASSQDINTSGGNFDEQFF. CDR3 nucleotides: TGCGCCAGCAGCCAAGATATTAACACTAGCGGGGGTAATTTCGATGAGCAGTTCTTC.

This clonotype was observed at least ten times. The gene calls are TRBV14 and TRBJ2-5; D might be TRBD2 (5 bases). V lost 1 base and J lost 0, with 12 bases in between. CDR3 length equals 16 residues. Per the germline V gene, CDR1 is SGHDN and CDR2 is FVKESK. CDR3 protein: CASSQVRTSYQETQYF. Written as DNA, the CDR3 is TGTGCCAGCAGCCAAGTTAGGACTTCGTACCAAGAGACCCAGTACTTC.

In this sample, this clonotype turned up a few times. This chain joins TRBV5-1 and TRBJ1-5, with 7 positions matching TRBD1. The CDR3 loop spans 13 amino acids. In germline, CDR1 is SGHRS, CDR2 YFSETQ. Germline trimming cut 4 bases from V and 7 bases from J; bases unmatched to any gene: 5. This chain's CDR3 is CASSPGDSQPQHF. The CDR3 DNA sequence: TGCGCCAGCAGCCCAGGGGACAGCCAGCCCCAGCATTTT.

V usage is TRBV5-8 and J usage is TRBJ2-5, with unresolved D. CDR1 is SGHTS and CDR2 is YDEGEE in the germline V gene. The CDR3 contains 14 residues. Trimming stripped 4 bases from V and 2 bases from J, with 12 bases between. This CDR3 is CASSLTDGQETQYF. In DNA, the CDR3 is TGTGCCAGCAGCCTCACGGACGGGCAAGAGACCCAGTACTTC.

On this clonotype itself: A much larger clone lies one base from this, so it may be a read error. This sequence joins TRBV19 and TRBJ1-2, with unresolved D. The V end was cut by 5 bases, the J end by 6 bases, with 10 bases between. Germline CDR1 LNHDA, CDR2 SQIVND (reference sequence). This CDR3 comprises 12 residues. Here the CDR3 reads CASSGWADGYTF. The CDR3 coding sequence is TGTGCCAGTAGTGGCTGGGCTGATGGCTACACCTTC.